This TCR beta chain was sequenced for a study of neurological immune-mediated disorders. This clonotype was detected ten times or more. TCRdb reanalysed the 5' RACE reads using MiXCR and keeps one entry per CDR3 protein. The sample yields nearly 60,000 distinct CDR3 sequences, 3% to 4% seen once. CDR3 size: 16 residues. V lost 2 bases, J lost 7 bases, and 10 bases stayed unmatched. Germline values: CDR1 SGDLS, CDR2 YYNGEE. The sample consisted of PBMCs. This TCR was sampled from a woman between 55 and 75 years old with multiple sclerosis. J is TRBJ2-2 and V is TRBV9, with 8 bases matching TRBD2. CDR3 region: CASSVYLTSDHGELFF. The CDR3, as DNA: TGTGCCAGCAGCGTTTATTTGACTAGCGATCACGGGGAGCTGTTTTTT.